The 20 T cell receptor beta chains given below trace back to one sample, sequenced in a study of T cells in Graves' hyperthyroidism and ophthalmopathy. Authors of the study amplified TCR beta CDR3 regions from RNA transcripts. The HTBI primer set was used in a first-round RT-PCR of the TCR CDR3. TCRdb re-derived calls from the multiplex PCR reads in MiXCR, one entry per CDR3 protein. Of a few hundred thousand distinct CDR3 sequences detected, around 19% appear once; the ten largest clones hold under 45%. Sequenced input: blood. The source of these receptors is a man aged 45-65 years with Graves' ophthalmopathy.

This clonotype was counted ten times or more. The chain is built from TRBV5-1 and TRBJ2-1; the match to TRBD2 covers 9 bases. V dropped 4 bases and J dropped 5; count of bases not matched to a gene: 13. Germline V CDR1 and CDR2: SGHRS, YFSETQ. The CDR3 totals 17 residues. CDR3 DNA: TGCGCCAGCAGCCAAGAACCCGGGACTAGCAGCGACAATGAGCAGTTCTTC. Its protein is CASSQEPGTSSDNEQFF.

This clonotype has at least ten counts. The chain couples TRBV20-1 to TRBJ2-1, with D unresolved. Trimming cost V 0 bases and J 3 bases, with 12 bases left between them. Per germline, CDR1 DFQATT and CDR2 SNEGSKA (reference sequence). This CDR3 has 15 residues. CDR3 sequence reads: CSARDLGSYYNEQFF. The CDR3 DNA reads TGCAGTGCTAGAGATCTGGGAAGCTACTACAATGAGCAGTTCTTC.

CDR3 region: CASSELSGPYNEQFF. The CDR3 nucleotides read TGTGCCAGCAGTGAGCTTAGCGGACCCTACAATGAGCAGTTCTTC. This chain uses TRBV6-1 with TRBJ2-1; possibly TRBD2 for D (6 bases). V shed 3 bases and J shed 2 bases, with 11 bases lying between them. Germline V CDR1 and CDR2: MNHNS, SASEGT. This CDR3 is 15 amino acids long.

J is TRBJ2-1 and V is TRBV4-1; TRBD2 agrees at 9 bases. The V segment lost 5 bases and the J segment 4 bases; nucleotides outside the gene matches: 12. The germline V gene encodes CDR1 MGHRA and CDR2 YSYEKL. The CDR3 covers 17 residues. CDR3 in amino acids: CASSKGLAARGYNEQFF. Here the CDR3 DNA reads TGCGCCAGCAGCAAGGGACTAGCCGCCCGGGGGTACAATGAGCAGTTCTTC.

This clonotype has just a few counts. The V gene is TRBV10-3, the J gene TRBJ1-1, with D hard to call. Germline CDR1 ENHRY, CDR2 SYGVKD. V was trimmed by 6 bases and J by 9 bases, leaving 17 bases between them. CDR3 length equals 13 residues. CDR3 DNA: TGTGCCATCAGAAATACCTTGGACCCCCAAGCTTTCTTT. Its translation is CAIRNTLDPQAFF.

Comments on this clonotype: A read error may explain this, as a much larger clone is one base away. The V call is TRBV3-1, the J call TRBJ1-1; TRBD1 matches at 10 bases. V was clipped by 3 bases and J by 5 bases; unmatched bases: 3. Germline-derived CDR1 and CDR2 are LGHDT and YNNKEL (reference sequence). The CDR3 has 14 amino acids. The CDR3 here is CASSQGTGETEAFF. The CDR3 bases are TGTGCCAGCAGCCAGGGGACAGGGGAGACTGAAGCTTTCTTT.

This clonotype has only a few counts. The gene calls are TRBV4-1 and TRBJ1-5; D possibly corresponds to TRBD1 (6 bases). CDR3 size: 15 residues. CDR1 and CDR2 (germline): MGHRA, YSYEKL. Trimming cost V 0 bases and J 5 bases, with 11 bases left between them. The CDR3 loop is CASSQDQTGYQPQHF. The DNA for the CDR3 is TGCGCCAGCAGCCAAGATCAAACAGGGTATCAGCCCCAGCATTTT.

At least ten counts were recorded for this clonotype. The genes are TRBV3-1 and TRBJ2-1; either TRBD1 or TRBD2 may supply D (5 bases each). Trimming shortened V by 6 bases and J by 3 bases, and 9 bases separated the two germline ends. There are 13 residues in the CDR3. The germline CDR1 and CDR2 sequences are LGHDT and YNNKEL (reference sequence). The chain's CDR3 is CASRLGGYNEQFF. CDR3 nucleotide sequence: TGTGCCAGCAGACTTGGGGGCTACAATGAGCAGTTCTTC.

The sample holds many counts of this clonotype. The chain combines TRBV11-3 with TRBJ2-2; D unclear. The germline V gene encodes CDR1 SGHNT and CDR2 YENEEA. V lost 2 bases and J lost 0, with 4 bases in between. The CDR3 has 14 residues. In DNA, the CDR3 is TGTGCCAGCAGCTTAATATCGAACACCGGGGAGCTGTTTTTT. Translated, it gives CASSLISNTGELFF.

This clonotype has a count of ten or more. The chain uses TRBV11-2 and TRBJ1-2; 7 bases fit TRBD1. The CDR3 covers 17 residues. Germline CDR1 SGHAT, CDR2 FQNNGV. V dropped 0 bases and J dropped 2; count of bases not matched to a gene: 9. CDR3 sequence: CASSLETWTGRNYGYTF. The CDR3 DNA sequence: TGTGCCAGCAGCTTAGAAACATGGACAGGCCGCAACTATGGCTACACCTTC. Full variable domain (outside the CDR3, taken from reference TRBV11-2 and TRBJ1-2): EAGVAQSPRYKIIEKRQSVAFWCNPISGHATLYWYQQILGQGPKLLIQFQNNGVVDDSQLPKDRFSAERLKGVDSTLKIQPAKLEDSAVYLCASSLETWTGRNYGYTFGSGTRLTVV.

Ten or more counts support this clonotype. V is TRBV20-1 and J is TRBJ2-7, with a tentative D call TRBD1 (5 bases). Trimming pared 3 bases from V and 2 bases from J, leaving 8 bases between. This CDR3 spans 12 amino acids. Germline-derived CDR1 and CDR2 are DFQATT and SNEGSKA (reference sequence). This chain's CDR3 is CSARQGTYEQYF. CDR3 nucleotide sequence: TGCAGTGCTAGGCAGGGAACCTACGAGCAGTACTTC.

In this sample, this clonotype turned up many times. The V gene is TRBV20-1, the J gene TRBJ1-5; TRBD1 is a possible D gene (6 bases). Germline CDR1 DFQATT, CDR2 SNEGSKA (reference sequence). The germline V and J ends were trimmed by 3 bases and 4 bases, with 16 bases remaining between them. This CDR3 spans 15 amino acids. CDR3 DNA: TGCAGTGCTAGTTCGCCGACAGGACGAAATCAGCCCCAGCATTTT. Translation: CSASSPTGRNQPQHF.

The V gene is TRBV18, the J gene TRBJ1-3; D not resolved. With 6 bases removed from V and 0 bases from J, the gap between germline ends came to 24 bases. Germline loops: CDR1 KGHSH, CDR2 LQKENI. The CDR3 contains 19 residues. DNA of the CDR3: TGTGCCAGCTCCCCTACCCCATCGACGGTGGCTACCTCTGGAAACACCATATATTTT. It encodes CASSPTPSTVATSGNTIYF. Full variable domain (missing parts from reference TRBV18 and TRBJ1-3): NAGVMQNPRHLVRRRGQEARLRCSPMKGHSHVYWYRQLPEEGLKFMVYLQKENIIDESGMPKERFSAEFPKEGPSILRIQQVVRGDSAAYFCASSPTPSTVATSGNTIYFGEGSWLTVV.

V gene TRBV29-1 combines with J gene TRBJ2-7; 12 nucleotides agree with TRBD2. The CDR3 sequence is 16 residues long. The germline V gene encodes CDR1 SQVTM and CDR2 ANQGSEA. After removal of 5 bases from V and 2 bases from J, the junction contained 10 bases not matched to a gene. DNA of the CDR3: TGCAGCGTTCGAGAGACTAGCGGGAGAGGGGCCTACGAGCAGTACTTC. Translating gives CSVRETSGRGAYEQYF.

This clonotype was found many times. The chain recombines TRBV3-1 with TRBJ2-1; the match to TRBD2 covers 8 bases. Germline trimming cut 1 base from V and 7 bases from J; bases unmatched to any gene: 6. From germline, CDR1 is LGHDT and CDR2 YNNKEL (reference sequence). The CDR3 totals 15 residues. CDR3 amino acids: CASSQGAGEGNEQFF. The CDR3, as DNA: TGTGCCAGCAGCCAAGGAGCGGGAGAAGGGAATGAGCAGTTCTTC.

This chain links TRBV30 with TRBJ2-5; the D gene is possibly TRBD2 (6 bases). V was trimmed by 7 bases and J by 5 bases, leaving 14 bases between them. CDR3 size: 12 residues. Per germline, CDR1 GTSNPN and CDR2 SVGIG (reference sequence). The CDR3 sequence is CAYSGSGETQYF. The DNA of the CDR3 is TGTGCCTACTCCGGGAGTGGGGAGACCCAGTACTTC.

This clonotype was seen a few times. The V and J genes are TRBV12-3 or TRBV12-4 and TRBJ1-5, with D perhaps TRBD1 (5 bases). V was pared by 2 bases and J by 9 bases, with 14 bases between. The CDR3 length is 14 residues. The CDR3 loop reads CASSLPGTFGPQHF. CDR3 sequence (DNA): TGTGCCAGCAGTTTACCAGGGACCTTTGGGCCCCAGCATTTT.

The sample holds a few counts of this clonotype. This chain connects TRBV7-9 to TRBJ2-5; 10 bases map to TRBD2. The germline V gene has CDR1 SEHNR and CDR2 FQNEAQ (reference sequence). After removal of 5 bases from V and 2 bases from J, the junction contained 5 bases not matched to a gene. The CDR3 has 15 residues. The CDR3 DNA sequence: TGTGCCAGCAGCGCTGGACTAGCGGTACAAGAGACCCAGTACTTC. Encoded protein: CASSAGLAVQETQYF. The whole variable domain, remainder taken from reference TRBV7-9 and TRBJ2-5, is DTGVSQNPRHKITKRGQNVTFRCDPISEHNRLYWYRQTLGQGPEFLTYFQNEAQLEKSRLLSDRFSAERPKGSFSTLEIQRTEQGDSAMYLCASSAGLAVQETQYFGPGTRLLVL.

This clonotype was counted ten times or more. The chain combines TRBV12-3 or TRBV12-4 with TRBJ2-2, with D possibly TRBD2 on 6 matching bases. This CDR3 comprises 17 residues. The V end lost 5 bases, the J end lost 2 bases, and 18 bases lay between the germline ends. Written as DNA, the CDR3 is TGTGCCAGCAGTCCCACCCGGCGGAGGGTAAACACCGGGGAGCTGTTTTTT. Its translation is CASSPTRRRVNTGELFF.

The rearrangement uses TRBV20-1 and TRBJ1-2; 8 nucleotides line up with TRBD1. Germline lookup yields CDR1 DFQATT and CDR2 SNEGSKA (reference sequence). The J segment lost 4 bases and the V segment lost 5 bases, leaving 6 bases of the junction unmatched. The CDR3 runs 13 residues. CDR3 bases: TGCAGTGCTCTGGACAGGGACAGCTATGGCTACACCTTC. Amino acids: CSALDRDSYGYTF.